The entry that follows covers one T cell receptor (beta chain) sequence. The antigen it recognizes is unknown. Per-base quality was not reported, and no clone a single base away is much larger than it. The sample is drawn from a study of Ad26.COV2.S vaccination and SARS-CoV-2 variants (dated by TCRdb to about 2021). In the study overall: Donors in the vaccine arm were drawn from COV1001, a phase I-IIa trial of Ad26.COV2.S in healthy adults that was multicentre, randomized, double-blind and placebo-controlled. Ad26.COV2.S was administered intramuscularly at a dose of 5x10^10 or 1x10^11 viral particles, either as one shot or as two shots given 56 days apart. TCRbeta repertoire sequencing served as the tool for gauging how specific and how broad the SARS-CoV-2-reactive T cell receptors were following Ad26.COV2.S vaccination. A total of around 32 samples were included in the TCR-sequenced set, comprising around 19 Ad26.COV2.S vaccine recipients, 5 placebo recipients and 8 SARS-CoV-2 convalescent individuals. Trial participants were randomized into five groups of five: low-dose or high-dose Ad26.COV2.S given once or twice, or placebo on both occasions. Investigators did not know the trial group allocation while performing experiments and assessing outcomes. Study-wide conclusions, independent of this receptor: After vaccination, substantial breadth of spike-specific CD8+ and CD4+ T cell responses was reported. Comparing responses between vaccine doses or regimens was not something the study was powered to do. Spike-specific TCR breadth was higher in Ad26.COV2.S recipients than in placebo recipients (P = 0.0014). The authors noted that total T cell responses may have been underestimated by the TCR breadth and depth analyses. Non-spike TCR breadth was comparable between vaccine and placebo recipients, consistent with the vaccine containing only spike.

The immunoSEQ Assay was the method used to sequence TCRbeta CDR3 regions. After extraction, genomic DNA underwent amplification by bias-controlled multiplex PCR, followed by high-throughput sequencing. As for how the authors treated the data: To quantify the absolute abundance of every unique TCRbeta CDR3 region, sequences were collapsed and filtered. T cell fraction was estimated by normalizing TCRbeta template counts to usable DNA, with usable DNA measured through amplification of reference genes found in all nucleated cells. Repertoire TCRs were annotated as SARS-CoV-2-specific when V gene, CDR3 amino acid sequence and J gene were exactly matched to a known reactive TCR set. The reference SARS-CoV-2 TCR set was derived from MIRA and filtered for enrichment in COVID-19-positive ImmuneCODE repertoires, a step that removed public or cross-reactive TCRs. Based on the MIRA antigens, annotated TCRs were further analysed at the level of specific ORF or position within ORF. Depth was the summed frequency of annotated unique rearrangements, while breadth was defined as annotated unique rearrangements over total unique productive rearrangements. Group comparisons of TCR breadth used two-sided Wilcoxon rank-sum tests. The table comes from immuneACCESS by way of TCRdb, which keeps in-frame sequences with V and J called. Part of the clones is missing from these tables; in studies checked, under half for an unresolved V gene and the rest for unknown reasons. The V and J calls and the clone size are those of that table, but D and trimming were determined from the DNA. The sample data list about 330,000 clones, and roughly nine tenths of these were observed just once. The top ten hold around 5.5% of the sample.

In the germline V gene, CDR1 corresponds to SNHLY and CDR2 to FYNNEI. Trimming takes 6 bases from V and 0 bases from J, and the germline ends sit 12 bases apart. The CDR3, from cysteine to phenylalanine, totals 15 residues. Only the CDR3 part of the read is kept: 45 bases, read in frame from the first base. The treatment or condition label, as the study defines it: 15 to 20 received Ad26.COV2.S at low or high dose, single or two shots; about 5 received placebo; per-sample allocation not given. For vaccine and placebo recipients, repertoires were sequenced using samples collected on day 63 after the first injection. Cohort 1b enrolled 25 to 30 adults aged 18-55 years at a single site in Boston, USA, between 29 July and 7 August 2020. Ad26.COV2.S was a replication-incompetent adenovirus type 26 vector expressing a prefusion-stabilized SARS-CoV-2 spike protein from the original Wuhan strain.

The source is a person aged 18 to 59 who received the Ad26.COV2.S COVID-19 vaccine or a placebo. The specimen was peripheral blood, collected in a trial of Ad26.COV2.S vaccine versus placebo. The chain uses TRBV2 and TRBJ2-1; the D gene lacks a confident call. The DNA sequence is TGTGCCAGCAGGGAGATGTGGGTCTCCTACAATGAGCAGTTCTTC. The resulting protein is CASREMWVSYNEQFF.